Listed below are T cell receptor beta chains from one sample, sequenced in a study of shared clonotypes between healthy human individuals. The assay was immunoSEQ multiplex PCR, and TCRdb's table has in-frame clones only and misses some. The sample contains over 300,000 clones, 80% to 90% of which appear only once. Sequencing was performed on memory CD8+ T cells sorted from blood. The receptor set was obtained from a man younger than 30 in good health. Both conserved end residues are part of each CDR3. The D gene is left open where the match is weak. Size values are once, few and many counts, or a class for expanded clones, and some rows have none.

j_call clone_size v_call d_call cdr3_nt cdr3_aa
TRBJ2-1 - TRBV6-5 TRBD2 TGTGCCAGCAGTTACTCCGCGGGGGGGCACAATGAGCAGTTCTTC CASSYSAGGHNEQFF
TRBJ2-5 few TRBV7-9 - TGTGCCAGCAGCTCAAGACAGACGATTCAAGAGACCCAGTACTTC CASSSRQTIQETQYF
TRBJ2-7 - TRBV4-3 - TGCGCCAGCAGTAAACAGGGCGGAGGGGGCGAGCAGTACTTC CASSKQGGGGEQYF
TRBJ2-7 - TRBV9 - TGTGCCAGCAGCGTAGGAGACTTTACCTACGAGCAGTACTTC CASSVGDFTYEQYF
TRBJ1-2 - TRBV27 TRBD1 TGTGCCAGCAGTCGCTGGACAGGGCCCGGGGACACCTTC CASSRWTGPGDTF
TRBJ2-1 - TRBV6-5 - TGTGCCAGCAGTTACTCGGCTGGGAATGAGCAGTTCTTC CASSYSAGNEQFF
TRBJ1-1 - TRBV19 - TGTGCCAGTAGTATAGCGACTCTCACTGAAGCTTTCTTT CASSIATLTEAFF
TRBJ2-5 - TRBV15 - TGTGCCACCAGCGCAGAGGTCCCCCAAGAGACCCAGTACTTC CATSAEVPQETQYF
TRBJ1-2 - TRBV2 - TGTGCCAGCAGTGAGGCGAACTATGGCTACACCTTC CASSEANYGYTF
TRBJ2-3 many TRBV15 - TGTGCCACCAGCAGAAGCCCCCTGGCGGGCACAGATACGCAGTATTTT CATSRSPLAGTDTQYF
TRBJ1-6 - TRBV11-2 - TGTGCCAGCAGCTTAGATAAGGCAGCCTTTAATTCACCCCTCCACTTT CASSLDKAAFNSPLHF
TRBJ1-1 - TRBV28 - TGTGCCAGCAGTTTCCTCCTACAGGGAGCAACTGAAGCTTTCTTT CASSFLLQGATEAFF
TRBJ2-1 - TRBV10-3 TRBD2 TGTGCCATCAGTGAGGGGCCGAGGCTAGCGGGAGTTTACAATGAGCAGTTCTTC CAISEGPRLAGVYNEQFF
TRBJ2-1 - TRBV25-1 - TGTGCCAGCAGTCCCCCCGGGCGCCGACCTCGACTCTACAATGAGCAGTTCTTC CASSPPGRRPRLYNEQFF
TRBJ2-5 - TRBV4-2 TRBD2 TGTGCCAGCAGCCAATATGAAGGACTAGCGACCCAAGAGACCCAGTACTTC CASSQYEGLATQETQYF
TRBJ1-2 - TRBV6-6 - TGTGCCAGCAGTTACTCATGGTCAGAGGACTATGGCTACACCTTC CASSYSWSEDYGYTF
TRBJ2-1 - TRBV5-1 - TGCGCCAGCAGCTTGGACAGGGCCTACAATGAGCAGTTCTTC CASSLDRAYNEQFF
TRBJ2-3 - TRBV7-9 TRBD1 TGTGCCAGCAACGACAGACAGGGGTCTCACCAAACAGATACGCAGTATTTT CASNDRQGSHQTDTQYF
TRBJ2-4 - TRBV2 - TGTGCCAGCAGCCCTTTGGTGGGGGCGGGAAACATTCAGTACTTC CASSPLVGAGNIQYF
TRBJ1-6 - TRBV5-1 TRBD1 TGCGCCAGCAGCGCCCGACAGGGACTCAATTCACCCCTCCACTTT CASSARQGLNSPLHF
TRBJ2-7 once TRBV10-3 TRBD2 TGTGCCATCAGACCCGGACTAGCGGGGGGGCTCTACGAGCAGTACTTC CAIRPGLAGGLYEQYF
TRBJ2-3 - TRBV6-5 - TGTGCCAGCAGTTACTCTCTCGGAATTGAGGCAGATACGCAGTATTTT CASSYSLGIEADTQYF
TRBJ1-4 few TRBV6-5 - TGTGCCAGCAGTTACTCGATTCTAACAACTAATGAAAAACTGTTTTTT CASSYSILTTNEKLFF
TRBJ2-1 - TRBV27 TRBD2 TGTGCCAGCAGGGGCGGGACTAGCGTCCATGAGCAGTTCTTC CASRGGTSVHEQFF
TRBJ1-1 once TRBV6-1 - TGTGCCAGCAGTGAACCGTATTTTCCCCTCAACACTGAAGCTTTCTTT CASSEPYFPLNTEAFF
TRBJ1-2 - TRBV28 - TGTGCCAGCAGTTATGGGGGCTTCTATGGCTACACCTTC CASSYGGFYGYTF
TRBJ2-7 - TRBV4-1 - TGCGCCAGCAGCCAAGCTATCTCCCGGACCTACGAGCAGTACTTC CASSQAISRTYEQYF
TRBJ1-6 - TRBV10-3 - TGTGCCATCCGCCCGGGCCCCTGGGAGTCACCCCTCCACTTT CAIRPGPWESPLHF
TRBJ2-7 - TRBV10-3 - TGTGCCATCAGTGACGACGGGACCTACGAGCAGTACTTC CAISDDGTYEQYF
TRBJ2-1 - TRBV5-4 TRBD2 TGTGCCAGCAGCTTCCTAGCGGGGGGGTCCTACAATGAGCAGTTCTTC CASSFLAGGSYNEQFF
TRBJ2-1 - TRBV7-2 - TGTGCCAGCAGCTTCGCCAATGAGCAGTTCTTC CASSFANEQFF
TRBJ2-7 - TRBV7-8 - TGTGCCAGCAGCTCCGCCGGGGCAGAGCAGTACTTC CASSSAGAEQYF
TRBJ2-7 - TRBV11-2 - TGTGCCAGCAGCTTATGGCCTACGTCCTACGAGCAGTACTTC CASSLWPTSYEQYF
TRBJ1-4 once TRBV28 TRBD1 TGTGCCAGCAGGCAGACAGGGCGAGGAGAAAAACTGTTTTTT CASRQTGRGEKLFF
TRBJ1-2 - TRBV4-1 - TGCGCCAGCAGCCACCCCCTCCTCCTTACTGATGGCTACACCTTC CASSHPLLLTDGYTF
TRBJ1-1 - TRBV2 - TGTGCCAGCAGTGATCCCCGGGACGCAACATTGAACACTGAAGCTTTCTTT CASSDPRDATLNTEAFF
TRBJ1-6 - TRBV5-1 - TGCGCCAGCAGCTTGGGTGGGGTATCACCCCTCCACTTT CASSLGGVSPLHF
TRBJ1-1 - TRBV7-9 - TGTGCCAGCAGCTCCCCCCAAGAAGCTTTCTTT CASSSPQEAFF
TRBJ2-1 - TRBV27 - TGTGCCAGCAGTTCGATTTACAATGAGCAGTTCTTC CASSSIYNEQFF
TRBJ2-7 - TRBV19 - TGTGCCAGTAGTATGGAGGAGGGAAGCTCCTACGAGCAGTACTTC CASSMEEGSSYEQYF
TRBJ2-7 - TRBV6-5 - TGTGCCAGCGGGGAACGCTACGGGCTCCTCGAGCAGTACTTC CASGERYGLLEQYF
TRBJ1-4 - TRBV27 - TGTGCCAGCAGTCCACAGGGACAAAATGAAAAACTGTTTTTT CASSPQGQNEKLFF
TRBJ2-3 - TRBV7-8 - TGTGCCAGCAGCTTAGTGTCGTCCACAGATACGCAGTATTTT CASSLVSSTDTQYF
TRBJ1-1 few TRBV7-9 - TGTGCCAGCAGCGCTAACAAGAACACTGAAGCTTTCTTT CASSANKNTEAFF
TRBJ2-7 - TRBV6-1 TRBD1 TGTGCCAGCAGTGAAAGGGTGACAGGGACCGGATCCTCCGGTCCCTTTGACTACGAGCAGTACTTC CASSERVTGTGSSGPFDYEQYF
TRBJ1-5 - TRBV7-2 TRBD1 TGTGCCAGCAGCTGGGGACAGGGCCCTGTCAATCAGCCCCAGCATTTT CASSWGQGPVNQPQHF
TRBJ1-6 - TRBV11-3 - TGTGCCAGCAGAGTCGAGGGAGGGGGAACGGATTCACCCCTCCACTTT CASRVEGGGTDSPLHF
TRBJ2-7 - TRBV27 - TGTGCCAGCAGTTTAGGGCCAGGGACCCACGAGCAGTACTTC CASSLGPGTHEQYF
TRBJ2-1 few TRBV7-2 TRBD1 TGTGCCAGCAGTGGACAGGGTTCCTACAATGAGCAGTTCTTC CASSGQGSYNEQFF
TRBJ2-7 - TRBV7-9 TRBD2 TGTGCCAGCAGCGAACTAGCGGGAGGACCCTACTACGAGCAGTACTTC CASSELAGGPYYEQYF
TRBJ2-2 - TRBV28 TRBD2 TGTGCCAGCCTAGTATCGAGGGGACTAGCGGGGGCCCCGAACACCGGGGAGCTGTTTTTT CASLVSRGLAGAPNTGELFF
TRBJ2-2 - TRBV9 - TGTGCCAGCAGCGTTTTCTCCGGGGAGCTGTTTTTT CASSVFSGELFF
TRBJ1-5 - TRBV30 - TGTGCCTGGAGTTGGCAGAGCAATCAGCCCCAGCATTTT CAWSWQSNQPQHF
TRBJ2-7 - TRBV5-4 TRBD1 TGTGCCAGCAGCTTACGACAGGGGGCAGGAAATTACGAGCAGTACTTC CASSLRQGAGNYEQYF
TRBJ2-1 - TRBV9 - TGTGCCAGCAGCGGAACTTCTAGGGTGAGGGATGAGCAGTTCTTC CASSGTSRVRDEQFF
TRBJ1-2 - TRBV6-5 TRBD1 TGTGCCAGCAGCCTGACAGGGACCTATGGCTACACCTTC CASSLTGTYGYTF
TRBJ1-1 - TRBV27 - TGTGCCAGCAGTTCCATCGATAGAATGAACACTGAAGCTTTCTTT CASSSIDRMNTEAFF